This passage covers 27 T cell receptor beta chains from one sample sequenced in a study of T cell repertoires in cytomegalovirus infection. These receptors lack a known antigen. A single record per CDR3 protein comes from TCRdb applying MiXCR to the reads. The data contain nearly 700,000 distinct CDR3 sequences, approximately 33% of them singletons. This sample comprised cultured PBMCs, obtained from culture after CMV antigen stimulation. Every receptor here comes from a human donor in good health (CMV status not recorded). Some clones in this sample may be carry-over from other donors' samples.

This clonotype has more than one count but fewer than ten. The rearrangement joins TRBV7-2 to TRBJ2-5; a weak D match, TRBD1 (6 bases). Germline lookup yields CDR1 SGHTA and CDR2 FQGNSA. V lost 2 bases, J lost 5 bases, and 15 bases lay in between. The CDR3 is 15 residues long. The CDR3 protein is CASSLKGGLGETQYF. DNA of the CDR3: TGTGCCAGCAGCTTAAAAGGGGGATTAGGGGAGACCCAGTACTTC.

There are many counts of this clonotype. The chain joins TRBV7-2 to TRBJ2-5; D may be TRBD1 (6 bases). The germline CDR1 and CDR2 sequences are SGHTA and FQGNSA. V was clipped by 1 base and J by 3 bases, with 21 bases between them. This CDR3 is built from 18 residues. In DNA, the CDR3 is TGTGCCAGCAGCTTAGGGGGGCGGGTAATCTACCGAAAAGAGACCCAGTACTTC. Its translation: CASSLGGRVIYRKETQYF.

This clonotype was seen just once. The V gene is TRBV4-3, the J gene TRBJ1-2, with TRBD1 identical over 7 bases. CDR1 and CDR2 from the germline V gene are LGHNA and YSLEER. V shed 3 bases and J 3 bases; nucleotides not matched to a gene: 4. This CDR3 contains 14 residues. CDR3 bases: TGCGCCAGCAGCCATCTTCAGGGGGACTATGGCTACACCTTC. The encoded protein is CASSHLQGDYGYTF.

This clonotype has a single count. V usage is TRBV20-1 and J usage is TRBJ2-3; TRBD2 agrees at 11 bases. The CDR3 runs to 16 residues. With 6 bases clipped from V and 4 bases from J, the junction kept 12 bases outside the gene matches. The germline gives CDR1 DFQATT, CDR2 SNEGSKA (reference sequence). The CDR3 region is CSAESLAGGWSDTQYF. In DNA, the CDR3 is TGCAGTGCCGAGTCTTTAGCGGGAGGGTGGTCAGATACGCAGTATTTT.

This chain links TRBV12-3 or TRBV12-4 with TRBJ2-6; 7 bases fit TRBD2. The V segment lost 5 bases and the J segment 7 bases; nucleotides outside the gene matches: 14. The CDR3 is made up of 17 amino acids. Here the CDR3 DNA reads TGTGCCAGCAGTACGGGAGGCTCTCTTGGTTTCGCCAACGTCCTGACTTTC. Translation gives CASSTGGSLGFANVLTF.

This clonotype was counted between two and nine times. The chain joins TRBV11-2 to TRBJ2-5; 10 nucleotides line up with TRBD2. With 7 bases clipped from V and 0 bases from J, the junction kept 5 bases outside the gene matches. The CDR3 covers 15 residues. CDR1 is SGHAT, CDR2 FQNNGV, per germline. The CDR3 sequence: CASTKRGGHQETQYF. The CDR3 nucleotides are TGTGCCAGCACAAAGCGGGGGGGCCACCAAGAGACCCAGTACTTC.

This clonotype was seen at least ten times. V gene TRBV7-2 combines with J gene TRBJ2-5; 7 bases are a match to TRBD2. The V segment lost 4 bases and the J segment 4 bases; nucleotides outside the gene matches: 6. The germline V gene encodes CDR1 SGHTA and CDR2 FQGNSA. The CDR3 runs to 14 residues. CDR3 in amino acids: CASSYTPGGETQYF. The CDR3 DNA is TGTGCCAGCAGCTACACTCCGGGGGGAGAGACCCAGTACTTC.

The chain is built from TRBV7-9 and TRBJ2-5; TRBD1 matches at 10 bases. The germline CDR1 and CDR2 sequences are SEHNR and FQNEAQ (reference sequence). This CDR3 region has 15 residues. Losses at the gene ends were 5 bases for V and 1 base for J; bases not matched to a gene: 4. The CDR3 region has the DNA TGTGCCAGCAGCCAGACAGGGGGCCTCCAAGAGACCCAGTACTTC. Its protein product is CASSQTGGLQETQYF. The whole variable domain, remainder taken from reference TRBV7-9 and TRBJ2-5, is DTGVSQNPRHKITKRGQNVTFRCDPISEHNRLYWYRQTLGQGPEFLTYFQNEAQLEKSRLLSDRFSAERPKGSFSTLEIQRTEQGDSAMYLCASSQTGGLQETQYFGPGTRLLVL.

The chain couples TRBV5-1 to TRBJ1-5; D not resolved. The V end lost 4 bases, the J end lost 7 bases, and 12 bases lay between the germline ends. From germline, CDR1 is SGHRS and CDR2 YFSETQ. The CDR3 runs to 13 residues. The CDR3 nucleotides read TGCGCCAGCAGCCCCGAGCCTGGGCAGCCCCAGCATTTT. Encoded protein: CASSPEPGQPQHF. Supplemented by reference TRBV5-1 and TRBJ1-5, the full variable domain reads KAGVTQTPRYLIKTRGQQVTLSCSPISGHRSVSWYQQTPGQGLQFLFEYFSETQRNKGNFPGRFSGRQFSNSRSEMNVSTLELGDSALYLCASSPEPGQPQHFGDGTRLSIL.

V is TRBV30 and J is TRBJ1-5, with no clear D. CDR3 size: 13 residues. V was pared by 0 bases and J by 10 bases, with 13 bases between. Per the germline V gene, CDR1 is GTSNPN and CDR2 is SVGIG (reference sequence). CDR3 residues: CAWSVRSEEPQHF. The CDR3 bases are TGTGCCTGGAGTGTACGGTCGGAGGAACCCCAGCATTTT.

This clonotype was counted a few times. This chain uses TRBV24-1 with TRBJ1-5; 8 bases are shared with TRBD1. V lost 6 bases and J lost 1; bases outside the gene matches: 7. In germline, CDR1 is KGHDR, CDR2 SFDVKD. The CDR3 contains 16 residues. The CDR3 region has the DNA TGTGCCACCAGTCCTGCAGGGGGCGCAAGCAATCAGCCCCAGCATTTT. This codes for CATSPAGGASNQPQHF.

A few counts support this clonotype. This chain joins TRBV7-6 and TRBJ2-5, with 10 bases matching TRBD2. CDR1 is SGHVS, CDR2 FNYEAQ, per germline. The CDR3 is made up of 16 amino acids. The V gene end was trimmed by 5 bases and the J gene end by 1 base; junction bases not matched to a gene: 7. The CDR3 here is CASSPLAGGRQETQYF. CDR3 in DNA: TGTGCCAGCAGCCCCTTAGCGGGAGGTCGCCAAGAGACCCAGTACTTC.

This clonotype was counted a few times. This chain uses TRBV6-5 with TRBJ1-3; D remains ambiguous. The CDR3 contains 15 residues. V dropped 0 bases and J dropped 2 bases, with 8 bases sitting between them. Germline CDR1 reads MNHEY; CDR2 reads SVGAGI. The CDR3 sequence is CASSYSSGTGNTIYF. CDR3 bases: TGTGCCAGCAGTTACTCGTCCGGGACTGGAAACACCATATATTTT.

The chain couples TRBV7-8 to TRBJ2-6, with D tentatively TRBD2 (5 bases). CDR3 length equals 16 residues. The germline V gene has CDR1 SGHVS and CDR2 FQNEAQ. V was pared by 5 bases and J by 1 base, with 12 bases between. The CDR3 sequence is CASSLLGGSGANVLTF. For the CDR3, the DNA is TGTGCCAGCAGCCTCCTTGGAGGATCTGGGGCCAACGTCCTGACTTTC.

This clonotype was picked up a small number of times. The chain employs TRBV12-3 or TRBV12-4 and TRBJ2-6, with D possibly TRBD2 on 5 matching bases. Deletions cut 9 bases from V and 0 bases from J, with 12 bases between. This CDR3 has 15 residues. The DNA of the CDR3 is TGTGCCAGTACTCACGGGGACTCTGGGGCCAACGTCCTGACTTTC. Translation gives CASTHGDSGANVLTF.

In this sample, this clonotype turned up a few times. This chain connects TRBV4-1 to TRBJ2-1; 11 bases map to TRBD2. Germline V gene lookup returns CDR1 MGHRA and CDR2 YSYEKL. CDR3 size: 15 residues. The V and J ends lost 4 bases and 7 bases, in that order; junction bases with no gene match: 6. The CDR3 DNA reads as TGCGCCAGCAGCCGGGGGACTAGCGGCGCAAATGAGCAGTTCTTC. Protein product: CASSRGTSGANEQFF.

The J gene is TRBJ2-2, the V gene TRBV7-6; D ambiguous. The CDR3 has 13 amino acids. Per the germline V gene, CDR1 is SGHVS and CDR2 is FNYEAQ. The V and J ends lost 4 bases and 6 bases respectively, with 9 bases between them. CDR3 amino acids: CASSSARAGELFF. The CDR3, as DNA: TGTGCCAGCAGCTCGGCGCGTGCCGGGGAGCTGTTTTTT. The whole variable domain, remainder taken from reference TRBV7-6 and TRBJ2-2, is GAGVSQSPRYKVTKRGQDVALRCDPISGHVSLYWYRQALGQGPEFLTYFNYEAQQDKSGLPNDRFSAERPEGSISTLTIQRTEQRDSAMYRCASSSARAGELFFGEGSRLTVL.

This clonotype was picked up a small number of times. V gene TRBV24-1 combines with J gene TRBJ2-2; 8 bases map to TRBD1. CDR1 and CDR2 (germline): KGHDR, SFDVKD. V lost 3 bases, J lost 1 base, and 6 bases stayed unmatched. CDR3 length equals 17 residues. The DNA for the CDR3 is TGTGCCACCAGTGATCCCGACAGGGGAGAGAACACCGGGGAGCTGTTTTTT. The encoded protein is CATSDPDRGENTGELFF.

This chain links TRBV27 with TRBJ2-5; 11 nucleotides match TRBD2. The CDR3 contains 15 residues. The trim removed 6 bases at V and 5 bases at J, leaving 8 bases unmatched. Germline-derived CDR1 and CDR2 are MNHEY and SMNVEV (reference sequence). CDR3 sequence (DNA): TGTGCCAGCAGACTAGCGGGGGTGCCGGCGGAGACCCAGTACTTC. Its translation is CASRLAGVPAETQYF.

The chain couples TRBV11-2 to TRBJ2-5; 7 bases align to TRBD1. V lost 5 bases to trimming and J lost 1 base; unmatched junction nucleotides: 13. CDR1 and CDR2 (germline): SGHAT, FQNNGV. CDR3 length equals 17 residues. The CDR3 reads CASSANTGTVFQETQYF. In nucleotides, the CDR3 is TGTGCCAGCAGCGCCAATACCGGGACAGTATTCCAAGAGACCCAGTACTTC. Drawing the rest from reference TRBV11-2 and TRBJ2-5, the complete variable domain is EAGVAQSPRYKIIEKRQSVAFWCNPISGHATLYWYQQILGQGPKLLIQFQNNGVVDDSQLPKDRFSAERLKGVDSTLKIQPAKLEDSAVYLCASSANTGTVFQETQYFGPGTRLLVL.

This clonotype was picked up a small number of times. The rearrangement joins TRBV5-6 to TRBJ1-1; D remains unclear. V was trimmed by 7 bases and J by 0 bases, leaving 19 bases between them. The CDR3 runs 16 residues. CDR1 is SGHDT, CDR2 YYEEEE, per germline. This CDR3 is CASVTYGTPLNTEAFF. The CDR3 DNA is TGTGCCAGCGTAACTTATGGAACCCCGTTGAACACTGAAGCTTTCTTT.

This clonotype occurred many times. In nucleotides, the CDR3 is TGTGCCAGCAGCTTAGCGTGGACAGGGGGCCGCAATCAGCCCCAGCATTTT. It translates to CASSLAWTGGRNQPQHF. The V call is TRBV7-8, the J call TRBJ1-5, with 11 nucleotides matching TRBD1. Unmatched junction bases numbered 3, after V lost 0 bases and J lost 2 bases. CDR1 is SGHVS, CDR2 FQNEAQ, per germline. This CDR3 is built from 17 residues.

The table lists this clonotype with a few counts. The J gene is TRBJ2-7, the V gene TRBV5-6, with 8 bases lining up with TRBD1. Germline CDR1 is SGHDT and CDR2 is YYEEEE. The CDR3 spans 15 residues. Trimming took 4 bases from V and 2 from J; bases not matched to a gene: 8. The CDR3 reads CASSRVGQVAYEQYF. CDR3 sequence (DNA): TGTGCCAGCAGCCGTGTGGGACAGGTCGCCTACGAGCAGTACTTC. The entire variable domain, with the rest obtained from reference TRBV5-6 and TRBJ2-7, is as follows: DAGVTQSPTHLIKTRGQQVTLRCSPKSGHDTVSWYQQALGQGPQFIFQYYEEEERQRGNFPDRFSGHQFPNYSSELNVNALLLGDSALYLCASSRVGQVAYEQYFGPGTRLTVT.

This clonotype was detected only a few times. The rearrangement uses TRBV5-1 and TRBJ2-3, with D possibly being TRBD2 (5 bases). The CDR3 is 13 amino acids. CDR1 is SGHRS and CDR2 is YFSETQ in the germline V gene. With 6 bases removed from V and 2 bases from J, the gap between germline ends came to 10 bases. CDR3 sequence (DNA): TGCGCCAGCAACGGGGTCCTCACAGATACGCAGTATTTT. This encodes CASNGVLTDTQYF. Based on the CDR3 plus reference TRBV5-1 and TRBJ2-3, the full variable domain is KAGVTQTPRYLIKTRGQQVTLSCSPISGHRSVSWYQQTPGQGLQFLFEYFSETQRNKGNFPGRFSGRQFSNSRSEMNVSTLELGDSALYLCASNGVLTDTQYFGPGTRLTVL.

The chain is built from TRBV12-5 and TRBJ2-7, with D perhaps matching TRBD1 (6 bases). CDR3 size: 14 residues. CDR1 is LGHNT and CDR2 is FRNRAP in the germline V gene. V gave up 7 bases and J gave up 5 bases, with 18 bases separating them. The CDR3 reads CASAPGVLLHEQYF. The CDR3 DNA follows: TGTGCTAGTGCCCCAGGGGTTCTACTTCACGAGCAGTACTTC.

The chain recombines TRBV7-6 with TRBJ1-5; TRBD1 might be the D (5 bases). Deletions cut 0 bases from V and 5 bases from J, with 11 bases between. This CDR3 has 15 amino acids. CDR1 and CDR2 from the germline V gene are SGHVS and FNYEAQ. The CDR3 reads CASSLASGWDQPQHF. The DNA of the CDR3 is TGTGCCAGCAGCTTAGCCTCAGGGTGGGATCAGCCCCAGCATTTT.

This clonotype was seen many times. The chain has TRBV7-9 and TRBJ1-3, with D unresolved. This CDR3 has 15 residues. Germline values: CDR1 SEHNR, CDR2 FQNEAQ (reference sequence). Trimming stripped 1 base from V and 0 bases from J, with 7 bases between. The CDR3 protein is CASSLVFSSGNTIYF. Here the CDR3 DNA reads TGTGCCAGCAGCTTAGTGTTCTCCTCTGGAAACACCATATATTTT.